The next 10 T cell receptor beta chains were all read from a single sample in a study of CD8 T cells in Susac syndrome. With random hexamers, reverse transcription was performed on about 0.5 to 1 ug of RNA. MiXCR, applied by TCRdb to the immunoSEQ multiplex PCR reads, yields one record per CDR3 protein. The table records around 190,000 distinct CDR3 sequences, over 85% of them present only once. Material: CD4+ T cells from PBMCs. The receptors were sampled from a human donor in good health.

The V and J genes are TRBV7-8 and TRBJ2-5; 9 nucleotides agree with TRBD1. Germline CDR1 reads SGHVS; CDR2 reads FQNEAQ. The CDR3 contains 16 residues. V trimming: 4 bases; J trimming: 4 bases; junction bases outside the gene matches: 10. The CDR3 sequence: CASSSPRKTGGETQYF. The CDR3, as DNA: TGTGCCAGCAGCTCCCCGCGAAAGACAGGGGGAGAGACCCAGTACTTC.

The chain recombines TRBV15 with TRBJ2-5, with TRBD1 matching 9 bases. The CDR3 contains 15 residues. Germline trimming cut 5 bases from V and 4 bases from J; bases unmatched to any gene: 8. Germline CDR1 is LNHNV and CDR2 is YYDKDF (reference sequence). Here the CDR3 reads CATSPDRGGGETQYF. In DNA form, the CDR3 reads TGTGCCACCAGCCCGGACAGGGGCGGAGGAGAGACCCAGTACTTC.

The chain links TRBV19 to TRBJ2-1, with D uncertain. CDR1 and CDR2 (germline): LNHDA, SQIVND (reference sequence). The CDR3 length is 16 residues. The germline V and J ends were trimmed by 3 bases and 7 bases, with 19 bases remaining between them. The CDR3 DNA reads TGTGCCAGTAGTATTCGACGGTTAATTGAGCCAAATGAGCAGTTCTTC. Translation gives CASSIRRLIEPNEQFF.

The rearrangement joins TRBV6-2 or TRBV6-3 to TRBJ1-2, with D uncertain. Trimming removed 6 bases from V and 2 bases from J, with 16 bases in between. The germline V gene encodes CDR1 MNHEY and CDR2 SVGEGT. The CDR3 is 15 amino acids. The CDR3 DNA sequence: TGTGCCAGCAGCCTAAACAGCGATCGGAACTATGGCTACACCTTC. It specifies CASSLNSDRNYGYTF.

This clonotype was observed once. The chain employs TRBV5-6 and TRBJ1-5; weak D call: TRBD1 (5 bases). V dropped 4 bases and J dropped 1 base, with 9 bases sitting between them. Per germline, CDR1 SGHDT and CDR2 YYEEEE. CDR3 length equals 14 residues. CDR3 DNA sequence: TGTGCCAGCAGCCGGGAGGGGAGCAATCAGCCCCAGCATTTT. This translates into CASSREGSNQPQHF.

V gene TRBV12-3 or TRBV12-4 combines with J gene TRBJ1-5, with 8 bases that match TRBD1. The ends lost 8 bases at V and 2 bases at J; junction bases unmatched: 2. The CDR3 is 13 residues long. The CDR3 sequence is CASADRGNQPQHF. The CDR3 coding sequence is TGTGCCAGCGCGGACAGGGGCAATCAGCCCCAGCATTTT.

This clonotype was picked up one time. The J gene is TRBJ1-5, the V gene TRBV28; D is unresolved. Germline CDR1 reads MDHEN; CDR2 reads SYDVKM. CDR3 size: 14 residues. The V gene lost 5 bases and the J gene lost 1 base, with 9 bases spanning the gap. CDR3 bases: TGTGCCAGCAGTACCGGCAGGAGCAATCAGCCCCAGCATTTT. It translates to CASSTGRSNQPQHF.

This clonotype appeared once. The rearrangement uses TRBV29-1 and TRBJ1-1, with D perhaps matching TRBD1 (5 bases). CDR1 is SQVTM, CDR2 ANQGSEA, per germline. This CDR3 contains 14 residues. The V gene lost 3 bases and the J gene lost 6 bases, with 17 bases spanning the gap. In DNA, the CDR3 is TGCAGCGTTGATTCCGGGACTTCAGGTTCTGAAGCTTTCTTT. Translation: CSVDSGTSGSEAFF. The full variable domain, with the rest looked up from reference TRBV29-1 and TRBJ1-1, is SAVISQKPSRDICQRGTSLTIQCQVDSQVTMMFWYRQQPGQSLTLIATANQGSEATYESGFVIDKFPISRPNLTFSTLTVSNMSPEDSSIYLCSVDSGTSGSEAFFGQGTRLTVV.

The V gene is TRBV12-3 or TRBV12-4, the J gene TRBJ2-5; 7 bases align to TRBD1. V trimming: 5 bases; J trimming: 5 bases; junction bases outside the gene matches: 17. The CDR3 runs to 17 residues. In DNA form, the CDR3 reads TGTGCCAGCAGTCCTACCTTCTTGACAGGGAAGATCGAGACCCAGTACTTC. This gives the protein CASSPTFLTGKIETQYF.

The rearrangement uses TRBV18 and TRBJ2-7; D call uncertain. The length of the CDR3 is 15 residues. Germline values: CDR1 KGHSH, CDR2 LQKENI. The V end was cut by 3 bases, the J end by 1 base, with 13 bases between. CDR3 in amino acids: CASSPNRPISYEQYF. In DNA, the CDR3 is TGTGCCAGCTCACCGAATCGGCCTATTTCCTACGAGCAGTACTTC.